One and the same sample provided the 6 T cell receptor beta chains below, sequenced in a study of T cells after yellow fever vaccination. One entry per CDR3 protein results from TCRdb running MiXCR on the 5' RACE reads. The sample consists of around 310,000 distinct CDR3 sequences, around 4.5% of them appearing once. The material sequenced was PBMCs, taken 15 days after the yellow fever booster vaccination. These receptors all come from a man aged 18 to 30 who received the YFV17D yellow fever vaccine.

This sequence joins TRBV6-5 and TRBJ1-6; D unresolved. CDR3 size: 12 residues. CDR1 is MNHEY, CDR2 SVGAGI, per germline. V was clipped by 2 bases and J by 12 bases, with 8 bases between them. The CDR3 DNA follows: TGTGCCAGCAGTTACCGCCCAGGACCCCTCCACTTT. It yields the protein CASSYRPGPLHF.

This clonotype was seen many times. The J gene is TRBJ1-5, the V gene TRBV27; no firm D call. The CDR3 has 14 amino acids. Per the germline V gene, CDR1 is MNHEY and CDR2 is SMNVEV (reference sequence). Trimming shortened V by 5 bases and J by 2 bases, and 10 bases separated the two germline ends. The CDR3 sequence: CASSRALRNQPQHF. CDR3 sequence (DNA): TGTGCCAGCAGTCGGGCCTTACGCAATCAGCCCCAGCATTTT.

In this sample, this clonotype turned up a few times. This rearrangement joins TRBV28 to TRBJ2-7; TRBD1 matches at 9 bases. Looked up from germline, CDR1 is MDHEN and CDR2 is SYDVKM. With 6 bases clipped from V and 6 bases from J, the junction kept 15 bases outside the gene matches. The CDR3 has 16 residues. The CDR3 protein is CASRPSPGQGVSEQYV. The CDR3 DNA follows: TGTGCCAGCAGACCCTCCCCGGGACAGGGTGTGAGCGAGCAGTACGTC.

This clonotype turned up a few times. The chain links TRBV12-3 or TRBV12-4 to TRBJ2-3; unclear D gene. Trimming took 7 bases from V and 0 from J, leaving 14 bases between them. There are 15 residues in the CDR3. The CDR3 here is CASKPMLTSTDTQYF. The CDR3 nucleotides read TGTGCCAGCAAACCCATGCTGACAAGCACAGATACGCAGTATTTT.

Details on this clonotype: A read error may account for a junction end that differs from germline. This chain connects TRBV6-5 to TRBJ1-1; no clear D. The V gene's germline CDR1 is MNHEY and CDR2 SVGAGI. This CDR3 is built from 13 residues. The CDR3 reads CASSYSRNSEAFF. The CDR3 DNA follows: TGTGCCAGCAGTTACTCGCGGAACTCTGAAGCTTTCTTT.

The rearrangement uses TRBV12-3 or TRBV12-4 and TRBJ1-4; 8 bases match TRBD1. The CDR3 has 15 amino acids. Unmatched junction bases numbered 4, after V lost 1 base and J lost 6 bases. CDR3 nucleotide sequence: TGTGCCAGCAGTTTAGGGGCAGGGGGCTATGAAAAACTGTTTTTT. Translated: CASSLGAGGYEKLFF.